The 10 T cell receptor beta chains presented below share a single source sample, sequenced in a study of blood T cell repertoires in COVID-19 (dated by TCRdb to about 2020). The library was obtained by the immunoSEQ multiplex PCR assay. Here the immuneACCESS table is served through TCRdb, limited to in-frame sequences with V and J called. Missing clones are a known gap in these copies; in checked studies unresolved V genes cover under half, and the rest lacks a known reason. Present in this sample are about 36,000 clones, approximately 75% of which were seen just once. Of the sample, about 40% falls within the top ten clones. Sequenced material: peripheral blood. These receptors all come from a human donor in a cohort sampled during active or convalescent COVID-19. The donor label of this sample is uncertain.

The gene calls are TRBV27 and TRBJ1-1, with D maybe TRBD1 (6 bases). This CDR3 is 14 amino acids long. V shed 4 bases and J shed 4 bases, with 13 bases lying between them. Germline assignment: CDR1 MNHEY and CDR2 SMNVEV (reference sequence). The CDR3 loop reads CASSSSRGITEAFF. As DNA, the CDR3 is TGTGCCAGCAGTTCATCCAGGGGAATCACTGAAGCTTTCTTT.

CDR3 nucleotide sequence: TGTGCCAGCACGACTAGCGGGCTTCGGAAGTACTTC. Translating gives CASTTSGLRKYF. J is TRBJ2-7 and V is TRBV25-1, with 10 bases that match TRBD2. This CDR3 has 12 amino acids. The junction had 8 bases not matched to a gene; V was cut back by 7 bases and J by 11 bases. Per the germline V gene, CDR1 is MGHDK and CDR2 is SYGVNS.

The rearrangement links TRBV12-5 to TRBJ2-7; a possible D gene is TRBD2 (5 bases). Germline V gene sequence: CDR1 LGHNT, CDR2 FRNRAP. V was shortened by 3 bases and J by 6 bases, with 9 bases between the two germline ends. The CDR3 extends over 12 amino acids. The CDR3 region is CASGFQGGEQYF. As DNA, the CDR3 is TGTGCTAGTGGTTTTCAAGGAGGCGAGCAGTACTTC.

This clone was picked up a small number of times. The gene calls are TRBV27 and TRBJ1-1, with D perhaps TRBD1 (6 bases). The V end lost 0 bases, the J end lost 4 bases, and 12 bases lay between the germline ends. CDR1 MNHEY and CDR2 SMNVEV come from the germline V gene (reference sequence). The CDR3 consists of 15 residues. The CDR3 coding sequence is TGTGCCAGCAGTTTATCGACAGGTAAAGCCACTGAAGCTTTCTTT. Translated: CASSLSTGKATEAFF.

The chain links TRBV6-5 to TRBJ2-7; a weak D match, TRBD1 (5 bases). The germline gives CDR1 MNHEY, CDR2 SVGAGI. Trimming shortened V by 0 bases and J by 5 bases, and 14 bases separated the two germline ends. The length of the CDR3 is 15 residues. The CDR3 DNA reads TGTGCCAGCAGTTACTCGACGTTCAGGGAAAACGAGCAGTACTTC. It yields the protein CASSYSTFRENEQYF.

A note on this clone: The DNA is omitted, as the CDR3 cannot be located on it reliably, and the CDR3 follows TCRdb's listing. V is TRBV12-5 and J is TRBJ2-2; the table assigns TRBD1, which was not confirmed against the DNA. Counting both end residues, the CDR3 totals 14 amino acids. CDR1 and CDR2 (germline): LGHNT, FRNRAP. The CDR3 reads CASGLAQATGELFF.

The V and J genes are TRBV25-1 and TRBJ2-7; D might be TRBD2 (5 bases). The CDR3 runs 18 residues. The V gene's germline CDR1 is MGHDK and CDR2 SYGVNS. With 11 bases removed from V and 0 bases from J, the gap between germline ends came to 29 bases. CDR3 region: CARKGPTPTSYSSYEQYF. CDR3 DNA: TGTGCCCGCAAAGGGCCGACTCCAACTAGTTATAGCTCCTACGAGCAGTACTTC.

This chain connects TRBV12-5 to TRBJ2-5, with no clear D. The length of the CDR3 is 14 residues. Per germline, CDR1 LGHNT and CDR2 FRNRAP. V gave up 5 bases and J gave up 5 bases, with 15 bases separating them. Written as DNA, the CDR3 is TGTGCTAGTGGTGTTGACACCCGAGTGGAGACCCAGTACTTC. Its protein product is CASGVDTRVETQYF.

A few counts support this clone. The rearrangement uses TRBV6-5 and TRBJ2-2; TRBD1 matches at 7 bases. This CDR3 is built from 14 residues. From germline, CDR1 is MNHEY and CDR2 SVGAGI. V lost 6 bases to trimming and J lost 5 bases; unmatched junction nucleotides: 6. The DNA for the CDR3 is TGTGCCAGCAGCTACAGGGGTGGGACCGGGGAGCTGTTTTTT. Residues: CASSYRGGTGELFF.

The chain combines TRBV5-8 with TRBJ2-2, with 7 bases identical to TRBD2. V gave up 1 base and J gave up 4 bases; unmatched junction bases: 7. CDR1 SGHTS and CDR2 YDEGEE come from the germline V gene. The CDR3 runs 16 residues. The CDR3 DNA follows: TGTGCCAGCAGCTTGAGCCGGGACTACCTCACCGGGGAGCTGTTTTTT. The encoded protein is CASSLSRDYLTGELFF.